This T cell receptor beta chain was retrieved from a study of cytomegalovirus exposure and HLA in healthy donors. Study-wide findings and caveats: Among TCR beta chains of equal frequency, HLA-associated ones were more clonally expanded in a later analysis.

CDR3 length: 12 amino acids. Germline-derived CDR1 and CDR2 are KGHSH and LQKENI. Turning to this clone: Its target is unknown.

PCR employed 60 Vbeta and 13 Jbeta primers. TCRdb keeps only in-frame clones here, not all; method: immunoSEQ multiplex PCR. The table records some 190,000 clones, 82% of them present only once. This receptor was taken from a middle-aged man in good health and CMV-seronegative. V is TRBV18 and J is TRBJ2-7, with TRBD2 matching over 9 bases. The sequencing input was PBMCs. The DNA for the CDR3 is TGTGGGACTAGCGTTGATTCCTACGAGCAGTACTTC. Amino acid sequence: CGTSVDSYEQYF.